This T cell receptor beta chain was sequenced for a study of blood T cell repertoires in COVID-19. About the research overall: From the United States, Italy and Spain came samples of acute and convalescent COVID-19. From T cells, B-cell-depleted T cells, or PBMCs came the material, which was cDNA or gDNA.

In the authors' workflow: Cell counts per sample came from amplifying reference gene primers. Libraries were prepared by immunoSEQ multiplex PCR; TCRdb keeps only in-frame clonotypes and omits some of them. For V, J and clone size, that table is used; D and trimming come from the DNA. The sample lists about 260,000 clones; around nine tenths were seen once. The CDR3 runs to 21 residues. This TCR came from a man under 40 with active or convalescent COVID-19. The rearrangement uses TRBV21-1 and TRBJ2-6; TRBD1 is the table's D call and was not checked against the DNA. TRBV21-1 is a pseudogene segment. Sequencing was done on a sample of peripheral blood. DNA of the CDR3: TGTGCCAGAGGAAGGGACAGGTCCTTCTCTTTCTTTAACTCTGGGGCCAACGTCCTGACTTTC. Its protein product is CARGRDRSFSFFNSGANVLTF.